The 5 T cell receptor beta chains in this list originate from one sample, sequenced in a study of blood T cell repertoires in COVID-19 (dated by TCRdb to about 2020). Libraries were built with the immunoSEQ multiplex PCR assay. Here the immuneACCESS table is served through TCRdb, limited to in-frame sequences with V and J called. Missing clones are a known gap in these copies; in checked studies unresolved V genes cover under half, and the rest lacks a known reason. This sample is represented by approximately 210,000 clones; over 75% of them were singletons. Under 4.5% of the sample is in the top ten clones. What was sequenced was PBMCs or T cells enriched from blood (not recorded which). These receptors came from a young man with acute COVID-19.

The V and J genes are TRBV19 and TRBJ1-5; weak D call: TRBD1 (6 bases). This CDR3 spans 16 amino acids. Looked up from germline, CDR1 is LNHDA and CDR2 is SQIVND (reference sequence). Trimming stripped 6 bases from V and 6 bases from J, with 21 bases between. The CDR3 region is CASRPPGAGVTQPQHF. The CDR3 bases are TGTGCCAGTAGACCTCCAGGGGCGGGGGTGACTCAGCCCCAGCATTTT.

V and J are TRBV28 and TRBJ1-2; possibly TRBD1 for D (6 bases). V lost 5 bases and J 9 bases, leaving 10 bases between the germline ends. This CDR3 is 11 amino acids long. Germline V lookup: CDR1 MDHEN, CDR2 SYDVKM. The CDR3: CASSVQGRYTF. CDR3 DNA: TGTGCCAGCAGTGTACAGGGTCGCTACACCTTC.

This chain connects TRBV2 to TRBJ2-2; maybe TRBD1 (6 bases). V gave up 6 bases and J gave up 2 bases, with 13 bases separating them. The CDR3 consists of 15 residues. CDR1 is SNHLY and CDR2 is FYNNEI in the germline V gene. CDR3 nucleotide sequence: TGTGCCAGCAGGCCCGGGACACTAAACACCGGGGAGCTGTTTTTT. It yields the protein CASRPGTLNTGELFF.

The chain couples TRBV10-2 to TRBJ2-3; TRBD2 aligns across 9 bases. The ends lost 3 bases at V and 5 bases at J; junction bases unmatched: 12. Germline V gene sequence: CDR1 WSHSY, CDR2 SAAADI. The CDR3 has 17 residues. The CDR3 protein is CASSEFGSAGGIDTQYF. In DNA, the CDR3 is TGCGCCAGCAGTGAATTTGGCTCGGCGGGGGGGATAGATACGCAGTATTTT.

The chain recombines TRBV5-1 with TRBJ2-3, with 9 positions matching TRBD2. V shed 3 bases and J 2 bases; nucleotides not matched to a gene: 7. This CDR3 region has 16 residues. The germline CDR1 and CDR2 sequences are SGHRS and YFSETQ. The CDR3 loop reads CASSYTGTSFTDTQYF. For the CDR3, the DNA is TGCGCCAGCAGCTATACCGGGACTAGCTTCACAGATACGCAGTATTTT.